The clone carrying this TCR beta chain occurred a few times. Sequencing was performed with immunoSEQ multiplex PCR; in TCRdb, only in-frame clones are kept and a portion is missing. This table has 200,000 to 300,000 clones, around 89% appearing once. The record originates from a study of blood T cell repertoires in COVID-19. From germline, CDR1 is MNHEY and CDR2 SMNVEV (reference sequence). Trimming removed 4 bases from V and 10 bases from J; junction bases left unmatched: 5. The CDR3 spans 14 residues. Sequenced input: peripheral blood. The sequence derives from a woman in her 40s who had recovered from COVID-19. The genes are TRBV27 and TRBJ1-6; TRBD1 aligns across 9 bases. This CDR3 is CASSSGQGSSPLHF. In DNA, the CDR3 is TGTGCCAGCAGTTCGGGACAGGGAAGCTCACCCCTCCACTTT.